These 13 T cell receptor beta chains came from one sample sequenced in a study of blood T cell repertoires in COVID-19. Profiled with immunoSEQ multiplex PCR; TCRdb holds only in-frame clones, not every one. The data show 79,000 or so clones, about 86% seen once. Sequenced material: peripheral blood. These receptors came from a human donor in a cohort sampled during active COVID-19.

The genes are TRBV7-2 and TRBJ2-7; 7 nucleotides match TRBD2. CDR1 and CDR2 (germline): SGHTA, FQGNSA. CDR3 length: 15 residues. After removal of 5 bases from V and 2 bases from J, the junction contained 9 bases not matched to a gene. The CDR3 nucleotides read TGTGCCAGCAGCCCCGAACTAGCGAAAACCTACGAGCAGTACTTC. It is translated as CASSPELAKTYEQYF.

The genes are TRBV7-9 and TRBJ2-4; D perhaps matches TRBD1 (6 bases). V was trimmed by 5 bases and J by 0 bases, leaving 11 bases between them. This CDR3 comprises 15 residues. Germline CDR1 and CDR2: SEHNR and FQNEAQ (reference sequence). CDR3 loop: CASSTDSLAKNIQYF. CDR3 nucleotides: TGTGCCAGCAGCACGGACAGTCTAGCCAAAAACATTCAGTACTTC.

The gene calls are TRBV6-2 or TRBV6-3 and TRBJ1-4; D gene ambiguous. Trimming removed 0 bases from V and 8 bases from J, with 10 bases in between. The CDR3 sequence is 14 residues long. In germline, CDR1 is MNHEY, CDR2 SVGEGT. DNA for the CDR3: TGTGCCAGCAGTTACTCGGCCAAGCGGGAAAAACTGTTTTTT. It encodes CASSYSAKREKLFF.

The V and J genes are TRBV18 and TRBJ1-2; D is perhaps TRBD1 (5 bases). V dropped 3 bases and J dropped 4 bases, with 18 bases sitting between them. Germline CDR1 reads KGHSH; CDR2 reads LQKENI. CDR3 length: 16 amino acids. CDR3 DNA: TGTGCCAGCTCACCGTCTGGCGGCCAGGGTGCCTATGGCTACACCTTC. Amino acid sequence: CASSPSGGQGAYGYTF.

In DNA form, the CDR3 reads TGCGCCAGCAGCGCCGGGACAGGGGGCACTGAAGCTTTCTTT. It specifies CASSAGTGGTEAFF. The chain joins TRBV5-1 to TRBJ1-1, with 11 bases lining up with TRBD1. The CDR3 consists of 14 residues. J gave up 4 bases and V 4 bases, and 3 bases lay outside the gene matches. CDR1 and CDR2 (germline): SGHRS, YFSETQ.

The V call is TRBV18, the J call TRBJ1-1; the match to TRBD1 covers 7 bases. The CDR3 extends over 15 amino acids. Trimming removed 6 bases from V and 3 bases from J; junction bases left unmatched: 10. CDR1 KGHSH and CDR2 LQKENI come from the germline V gene. CDR3 sequence (DNA): TGTGCCAGCTCTCCTACCACGCAGGGGGACACTGAAGCTTTCTTT. Translating gives CASSPTTQGDTEAFF.

In DNA, the CDR3 is TGTGCCAGTAGTATCGACAGACTCTACGAGCAGTACTTC. Residues: CASSIDRLYEQYF. The chain recombines TRBV19 with TRBJ2-7, with a possible D match to TRBD1 (5 bases). Germline V gene data show CDR1 as LNHDA and CDR2 as SQIVND (reference sequence). This CDR3 spans 13 amino acids. Deletions cut 3 bases from V and 3 bases from J, with 9 bases between.

The gene calls are TRBV7-8 and TRBJ2-7; tentatively, D is TRBD2 (6 bases). CDR1 is SGHVS and CDR2 is FQNEAQ in the germline V gene. CDR3 length: 15 amino acids. Trimming took off 2 bases at V and 3 bases at J, with 14 bases between the two ends. CDR3 in amino acids: CASSLSLGRFYEQYF. The CDR3 bases are TGTGCCAGCAGCTTATCGTTAGGGAGGTTCTACGAGCAGTACTTC.

This clone has a handful of counts. The gene calls are TRBV5-1 and TRBJ1-2, with D unresolved. This CDR3 contains 12 residues. Trimming took off 6 bases at V and 7 bases at J, with 13 bases between the two ends. Germline CDR1 SGHRS, CDR2 YFSETQ. As DNA, the CDR3 is TGCGCCAGCAATGACCGGGTGGGTGGCTACACCTTC. It yields the protein CASNDRVGGYTF.

The V gene is TRBV13, the J gene TRBJ2-7, with D tentatively TRBD2 (6 bases). In germline, CDR1 is PRHDT, CDR2 FYEKMQ (reference sequence). The V end lost 5 bases, the J end lost 4 bases, and 21 bases lay between the germline ends. The CDR3 loop spans 16 amino acids. CDR3 sequence (DNA): TGTGCCAGCAGCCCCCACCCCCCCGGGGGAAGTTACGAGCAGTACTTC. Residues: CASSPHPPGGSYEQYF.

As DNA, the CDR3 is TGCAGCGTTGACAAGGGAGGGGATACGCAGTATTTT. It translates to CSVDKGGDTQYF. The chain employs TRBV29-1 and TRBJ2-3; 7 nucleotides match TRBD2. This CDR3 has 12 amino acids. The trim removed 3 bases at V and 6 bases at J, leaving 3 bases unmatched. Germline CDR1 is SQVTM and CDR2 is ANQGSEA.

V and J are TRBV18 and TRBJ1-1; 12 bases line up with TRBD1. There are 17 residues in the CDR3. The germline V gene has CDR1 KGHSH and CDR2 LQKENI. V lost 1 base and J lost 4; bases outside the gene matches: 7. The CDR3 sequence: CASSPQGQGAFGTEAFF. DNA for the CDR3: TGTGCCAGCTCACCACAGGGACAGGGGGCTTTTGGCACTGAAGCTTTCTTT.

The chain links TRBV18 to TRBJ2-1, with TRBD2 as a possible D gene (6 bases). Trimming took 6 bases from V and 4 from J, leaving 22 bases between them. Germline loops: CDR1 KGHSH, CDR2 LQKENI. There are 17 residues in the CDR3. DNA for the CDR3: TGTGCCAGCTCGAAGGAACAAGGGGACTGGCTTTACAATGAGCAGTTCTTC. Translation gives CASSKEQGDWLYNEQFF.